A single T cell receptor beta chain is shown here with its context. Antigen: not known. This entry belongs to a study of CD8+ T cells in alopecia areata. Findings of the study overall: Scalp and blood retained many expanded lesional clones during tofacitinib.

Extracted from the samples, RNA was reverse transcribed into cDNA to serve as the sequencing template. Using immunoSEQ multiplex PCR, the repertoire was profiled, and TCRdb retains in-frame clones only, with some absent. The data show about 200,000 clones, 58% seen once. CDR3 size: 14 residues. V lost 5 bases, J lost 7 bases, and 5 bases stayed unmatched. Looked up from germline, CDR1 is GTSNPN and CDR2 is SVGIG (reference sequence). Treatment denoted: oral pan-JAK inhibitor, 5-10 mg twice daily. Separation by sorting yielded CD4+ and CD8+ T cells from PBMCs. The chain combines TRBV30 with TRBJ2-1, with 13 bases identical to TRBD2. The TCR comes from a human donor with alopecia areata. This specimen consisted of CD4+ T cells sorted from blood, obtained at week 24, from a patient treated with tofacitinib. The CDR3 is CAWGLGLAGNEQFF. The CDR3 DNA follows: TGTGCCTGGGGCCTGGGACTAGCGGGGAATGAGCAGTTCTTC.